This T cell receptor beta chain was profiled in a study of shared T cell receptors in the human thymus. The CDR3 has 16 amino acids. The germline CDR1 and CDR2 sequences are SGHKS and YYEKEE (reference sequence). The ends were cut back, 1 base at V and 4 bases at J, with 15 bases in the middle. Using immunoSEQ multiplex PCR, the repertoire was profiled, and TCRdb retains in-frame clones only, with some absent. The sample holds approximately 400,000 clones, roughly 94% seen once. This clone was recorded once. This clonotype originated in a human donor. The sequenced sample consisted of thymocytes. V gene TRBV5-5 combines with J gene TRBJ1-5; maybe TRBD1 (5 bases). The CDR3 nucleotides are TGTGCCAGCAGCTTGATAAGGGGTTCTGGGAATCAGCCCCAGCATTTT. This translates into CASSLIRGSGNQPQHF.